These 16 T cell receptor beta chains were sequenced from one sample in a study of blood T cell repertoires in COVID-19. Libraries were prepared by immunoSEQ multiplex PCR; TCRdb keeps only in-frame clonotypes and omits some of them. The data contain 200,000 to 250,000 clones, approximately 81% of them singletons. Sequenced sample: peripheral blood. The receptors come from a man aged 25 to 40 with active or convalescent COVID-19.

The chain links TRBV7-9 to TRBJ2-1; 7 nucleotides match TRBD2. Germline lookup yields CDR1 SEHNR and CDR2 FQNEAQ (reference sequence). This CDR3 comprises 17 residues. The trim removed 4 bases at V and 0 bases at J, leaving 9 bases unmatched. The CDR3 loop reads CASSSPLSGASYNEQFF. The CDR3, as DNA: TGTGCCAGCAGCTCCCCCCTCAGCGGGGCCTCCTACAATGAGCAGTTCTTC.

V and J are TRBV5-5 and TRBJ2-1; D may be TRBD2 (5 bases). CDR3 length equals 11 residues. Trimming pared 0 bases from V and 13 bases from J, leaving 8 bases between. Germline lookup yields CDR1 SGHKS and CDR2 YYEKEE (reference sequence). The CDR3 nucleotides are TGTGCCAGCAGCTTGGTCGGGGAACAGTTCTTC. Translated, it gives CASSLVGEQFF.

The CDR3 is CASSPMGTGGVYGYTF. CDR3 coding DNA: TGCGCCAGCAGCCCCATGGGGACAGGGGGGGTGTATGGCTACACCTTC. The V call is TRBV5-1, the J call TRBJ1-2; TRBD1 matches 11 bases. J lost 5 bases, V lost 4 bases, and 10 bases had no gene match. Looked up from germline, CDR1 is SGHRS and CDR2 is YFSETQ. CDR3 length equals 16 residues.

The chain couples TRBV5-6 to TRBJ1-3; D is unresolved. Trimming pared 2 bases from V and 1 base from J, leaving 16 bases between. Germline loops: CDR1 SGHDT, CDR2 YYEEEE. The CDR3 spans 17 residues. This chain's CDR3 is CASSFISGAGSGNTIYF. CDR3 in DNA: TGTGCCAGCAGCTTTATATCCGGTGCGGGGTCTGGAAACACCATATATTTT.

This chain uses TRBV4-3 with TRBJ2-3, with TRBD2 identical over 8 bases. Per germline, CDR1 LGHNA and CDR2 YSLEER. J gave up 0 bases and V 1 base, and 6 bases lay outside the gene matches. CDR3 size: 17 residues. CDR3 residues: CASSQGTTSVSTDTQYF. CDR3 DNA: TGCGCCAGCAGCCAAGGGACGACTAGCGTTAGCACAGATACGCAGTATTTT.

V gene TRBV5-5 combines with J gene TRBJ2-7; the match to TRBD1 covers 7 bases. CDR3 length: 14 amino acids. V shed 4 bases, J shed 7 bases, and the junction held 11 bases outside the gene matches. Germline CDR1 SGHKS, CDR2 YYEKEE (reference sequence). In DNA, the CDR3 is TGTGCCAGCAGCAACAGGGGACCCCCCTCGGAGCAGTACTTC. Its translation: CASSNRGPPSEQYF.

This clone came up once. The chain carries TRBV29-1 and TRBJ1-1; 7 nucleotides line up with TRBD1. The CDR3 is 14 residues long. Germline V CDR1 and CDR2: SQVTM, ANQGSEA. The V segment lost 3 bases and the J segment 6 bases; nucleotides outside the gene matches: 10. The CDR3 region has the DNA TGCAGCGTTGATAGGGGGCGCGGGGGGTCTGAAGCTTTCTTT. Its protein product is CSVDRGRGGSEAFF.

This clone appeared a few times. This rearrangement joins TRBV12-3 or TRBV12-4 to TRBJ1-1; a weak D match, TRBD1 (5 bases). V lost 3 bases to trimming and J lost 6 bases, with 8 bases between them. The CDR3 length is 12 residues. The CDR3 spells CASSFGASEAFF. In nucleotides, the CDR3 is TGTGCCAGCAGTTTTGGGGCCTCTGAAGCTTTCTTT.

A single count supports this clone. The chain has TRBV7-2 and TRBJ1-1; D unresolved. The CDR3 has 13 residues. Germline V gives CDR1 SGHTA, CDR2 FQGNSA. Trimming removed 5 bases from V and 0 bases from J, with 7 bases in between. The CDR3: CASSNQMNTEAFF. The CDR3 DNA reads TGTGCCAGCAGCAATCAGATGAACACTGAAGCTTTCTTT.

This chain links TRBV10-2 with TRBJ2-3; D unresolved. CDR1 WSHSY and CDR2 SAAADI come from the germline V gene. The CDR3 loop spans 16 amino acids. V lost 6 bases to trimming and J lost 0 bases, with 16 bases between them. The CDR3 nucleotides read TGCGCCAGCAGCGTCCGGGTAGCCCCTAGCACAGATACGCAGTATTTT. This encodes CASSVRVAPSTDTQYF.

CDR3 amino acids: CASSGQGAPNNSPLHF. The CDR3 coding sequence is TGTGCCAGCAGTGGACAGGGGGCCCCCAATAATTCACCCCTCCACTTT. This chain links TRBV28 with TRBJ1-6, with 11 bases fitting TRBD1. Germline V gives CDR1 MDHEN, CDR2 SYDVKM. V gave up 5 bases and J gave up 5 bases; unmatched junction bases: 5. The CDR3 is 16 amino acids.

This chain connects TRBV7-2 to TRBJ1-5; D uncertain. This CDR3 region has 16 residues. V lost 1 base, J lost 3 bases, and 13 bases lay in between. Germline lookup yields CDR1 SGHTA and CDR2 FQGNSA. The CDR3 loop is CASSLVPGIVNQPQHF. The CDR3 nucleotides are TGTGCCAGCAGCTTAGTACCCGGGATAGTCAATCAGCCCCAGCATTTT.

CDR3 in amino acids: CASSKTGIREKLFF. CDR3 in DNA: TGTGCCAGTAGTAAAACAGGGATTCGCGAAAAACTGTTTTTT. V usage is TRBV19 and J usage is TRBJ1-4, with D tentatively TRBD1 (6 bases). Trimming stripped 4 bases from V and 8 bases from J, with 14 bases between. The length of the CDR3 is 14 residues. Per germline, CDR1 LNHDA and CDR2 SQIVND (reference sequence). The full variable domain, rest sourced from reference TRBV19 and TRBJ1-4, is DGGITQSPKYLFRKEGQNVTLSCEQNLNHDAMYWYRQDPGQGLRLIYYSQIVNDFQKGDIAEGYSVSREKKESFPLTVTSAQKNPTAFYLCASSKTGIREKLFFGSGTQLSVL.

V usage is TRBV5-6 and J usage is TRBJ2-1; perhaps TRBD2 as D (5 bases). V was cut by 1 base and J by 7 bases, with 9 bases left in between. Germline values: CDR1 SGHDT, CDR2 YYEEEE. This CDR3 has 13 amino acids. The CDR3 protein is CASSLSGGNEQFF. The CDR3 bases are TGTGCCAGCAGCTTGTCCGGCGGGAATGAGCAGTTCTTC. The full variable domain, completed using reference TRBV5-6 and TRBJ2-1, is DAGVTQSPTHLIKTRGQQVTLRCSPKSGHDTVSWYQQALGQGPQFIFQYYEEEERQRGNFPDRFSGHQFPNYSSELNVNALLLGDSALYLCASSLSGGNEQFFGPGTRLTVL.

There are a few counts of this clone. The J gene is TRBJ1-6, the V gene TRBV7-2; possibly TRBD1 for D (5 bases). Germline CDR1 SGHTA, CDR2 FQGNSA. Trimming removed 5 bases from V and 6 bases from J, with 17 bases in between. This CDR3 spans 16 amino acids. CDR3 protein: CASSQRRGGSNSPLHF. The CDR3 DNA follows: TGTGCCAGCAGCCAAAGACGGGGGGGGAGTAATTCACCCCTCCACTTT.

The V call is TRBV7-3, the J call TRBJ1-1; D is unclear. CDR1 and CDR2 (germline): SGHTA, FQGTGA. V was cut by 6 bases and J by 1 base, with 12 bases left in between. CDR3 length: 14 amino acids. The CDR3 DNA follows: TGTGCCAGCAGACTTGACACGGCGAACACTGAAGCTTTCTTT. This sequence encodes CASRLDTANTEAFF.